A selection of T cell receptor beta chains follows, all from one sample in a study of radiotherapy plus CTLA-4 blockade in lung cancer. The data were produced by immunoSEQ multiplex PCR, yet TCRdb's version contains in-frame clones alone and is incomplete. The repertoire holds some 87,000 clones, with about 80% as singletons. The starting material was peripheral blood, obtained from a patient treated with radiotherapy plus ipilimumab. These receptors came from a human donor with non-small cell lung cancer that progressed on radiotherapy plus ipilimumab. Both conserved end residues are part of each CDR3. The order of the fields is V gene, D gene, clone size, J gene, CDR3 protein, CDR3 DNA. The D gene is left open where the match is weak. The size entry is marked missing in some rows and otherwise reads once, few, many or a size class.

TRBV28	TRBD1	once	TRBJ2-7	CASSPTGTGGPYEQYF	TGTGCCAGCAGTCCCACTGGGACAGGGGGACCCTACGAGCAGTACTTC
TRBV19	-	few	TRBJ1-2	CASTPGGLPYGYTF	TGTGCCAGTACCCCCGGGGGTCTGCCCTATGGCTACACCTTC
TRBV6-5	TRBD1	-	TRBJ1-1	CASSYFGQGTNTEAFF	TGTGCCAGCAGTTACTTCGGACAGGGGACGAACACTGAAGCTTTCTTT
TRBV9	-	few	TRBJ1-3	CASSVGIRVNTIYF	TGTGCCAGCAGCGTAGGTATCAGGGTAAACACCATATATTTT
TRBV13	-	-	TRBJ2-3	CASSLVCPRRSTDTQYF	TGTGCCAGCAGCTTGGTGTGTCCCCGACGGAGCACAGATACGCAGTATTTT
TRBV5-6	TRBD1	-	TRBJ2-6	CASSTRHGTGDSGANVLTF	TGTGCCAGCAGCACCCGGCATGGGACAGGGGATTCTGGGGCCAACGTCCTGACTTTC
TRBV4-3	-	few	TRBJ1-4	CASSPTGGLVGEKLFF	TGCGCCAGCAGCCCGACAGGAGGATTGGTTGGGGAAAAACTGTTTTTT
TRBV15	-	-	TRBJ2-1	CATSRDWGEQFF	TGTGCCACCAGCAGAGATTGGGGTGAGCAGTTCTTC
TRBV7-9	-	-	TRBJ2-5	CASSLLTETQYF	TGTGCCAGCAGCTTACTTACAGAGACCCAGTACTTC
TRBV29-1	TRBD1	-	TRBJ1-1	CSVNRGLNTEAFF	TGCAGCGTTAACAGGGGGCTGAACACTGAAGCTTTCTTT
TRBV19	TRBD2	-	TRBJ2-7	CASRASGGTSSYEQYF	TGTGCCAGCCGGGCTAGCGGGGGGACCAGCTCCTACGAGCAGTACTTC
TRBV5-5	TRBD1	few	TRBJ2-3	CASSSASVRGNTDTQYF	TGTGCCAGCAGCTCCGCCTCAGTCAGGGGGAACACAGATACGCAGTATTTT
TRBV9	-	-	TRBJ1-1	CASSHGSTEAFF	TGTGCCAGCAGCCACGGAAGCACTGAAGCTTTCTTT
TRBV19	-	-	TRBJ2-3	CASSTNRAGTDTQYF	TGTGCCAGTAGTACAAACAGGGCCGGGACAGATACGCAGTATTTT
TRBV10-2	-	-	TRBJ2-7	CASSWTSESEQYF	TGCGCCAGCAGTTGGACAAGCGAATCCGAGCAGTACTTC
TRBV5-1	TRBD1	-	TRBJ2-7	CASSLVQGAPYEQYF	TGCGCCAGCAGCTTGGTGCAGGGGGCGCCTTACGAGCAGTACTTC
TRBV4-3	TRBD2	-	TRBJ2-1	CASSQDQRLAGMEFF	TGCGCCAGCAGCCAAGATCAGAGACTAGCGGGGATGGAATTCTTC